Included here is one T cell receptor beta chain sequence, with context. Its antigen remains unknown. RNA extraction was followed by reverse transcription into cDNA, which acted as the sequencing template. Generated by immunoSEQ multiplex PCR, the TCRdb table keeps only in-frame clones and is missing some. The table lists 25,000 to 40,000 clones, about 80% of them singletons. This sample stems from a study of CD8+ T cells in alopecia areata. Notes on the study in general: Normal skin's resident alphabeta T cells are also sequenced in scalp samples. Greater clonality was observed in lesional scalp samples, especially alopecia totalis/universalis, versus normal scalp.

Both peripheral blood and punch biopsies of lesional scalp skin were obtained from patients who had alopecia areata. CD4+ and CD8+ T cells were sorted from PBMCs. Germline CDR1 SNHLY, CDR2 FYNNEI. V lost 10 bases and J 7 bases, leaving 19 bases between the germline ends. The CDR3 runs 14 residues. The sequence came from a human donor with alopecia areata. This rearrangement joins TRBV2 to TRBJ2-2; D is ambiguous. Sequenced: NKG2D-low CD8+ T cells sorted from blood. The CDR3 bases are TGTGCCACAACGAGCTTAGACAATAACGGGGAGCTGTTTTTT. Amino acid sequence: CATTSLDNNGELFF.